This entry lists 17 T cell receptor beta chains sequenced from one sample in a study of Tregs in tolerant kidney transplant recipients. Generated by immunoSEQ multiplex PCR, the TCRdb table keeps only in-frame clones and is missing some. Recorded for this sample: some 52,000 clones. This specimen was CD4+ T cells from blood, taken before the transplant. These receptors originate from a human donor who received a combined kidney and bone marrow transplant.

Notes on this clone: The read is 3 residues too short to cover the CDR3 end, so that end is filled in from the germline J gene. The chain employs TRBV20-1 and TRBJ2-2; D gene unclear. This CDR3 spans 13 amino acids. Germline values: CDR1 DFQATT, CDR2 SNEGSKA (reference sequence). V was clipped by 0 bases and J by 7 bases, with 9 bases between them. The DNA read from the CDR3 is TGCAGTGCTAGAGACCTTAGTGGCGGGGAG. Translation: CSARDLSGGE. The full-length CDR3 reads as CSARDLSGGELFF.

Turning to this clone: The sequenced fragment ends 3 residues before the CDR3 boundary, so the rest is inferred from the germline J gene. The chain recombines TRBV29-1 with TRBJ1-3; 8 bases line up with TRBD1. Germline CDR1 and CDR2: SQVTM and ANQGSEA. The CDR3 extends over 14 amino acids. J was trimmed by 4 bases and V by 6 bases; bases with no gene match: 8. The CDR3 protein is CSVSLTGVGNTIYF. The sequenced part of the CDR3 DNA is TGCAGCGTAAGCTTGACAGGGGTCGGAAACACC.

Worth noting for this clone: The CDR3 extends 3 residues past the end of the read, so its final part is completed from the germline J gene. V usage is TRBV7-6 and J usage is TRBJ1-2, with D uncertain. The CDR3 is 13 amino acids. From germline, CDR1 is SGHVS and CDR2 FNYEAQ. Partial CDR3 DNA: TGTGCCAGCAGCCTTAGTACGGGTGGCGGC. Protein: CASSLSTGGG. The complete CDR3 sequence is CASSLSTGGGYTF.

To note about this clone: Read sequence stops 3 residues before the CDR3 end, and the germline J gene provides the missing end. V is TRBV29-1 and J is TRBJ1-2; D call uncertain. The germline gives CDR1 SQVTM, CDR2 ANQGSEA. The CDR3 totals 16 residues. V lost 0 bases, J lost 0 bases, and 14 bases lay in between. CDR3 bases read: TGCAGCGTTGAAGATCTTAGGGCAGGCCCTAACTATGGC. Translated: CSVEDLRAGPNYG. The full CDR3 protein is CSVEDLRAGPNYGYTF.

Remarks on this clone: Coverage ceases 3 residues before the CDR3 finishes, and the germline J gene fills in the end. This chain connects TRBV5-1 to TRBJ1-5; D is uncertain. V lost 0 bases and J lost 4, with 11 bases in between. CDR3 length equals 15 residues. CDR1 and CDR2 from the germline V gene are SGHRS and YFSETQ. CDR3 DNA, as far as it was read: TGCGCCAGCAGCTTGGGTTCTAGCGAGAATCAGCCC. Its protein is CASSLGSSENQP. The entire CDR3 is CASSLGSSENQPQHF.

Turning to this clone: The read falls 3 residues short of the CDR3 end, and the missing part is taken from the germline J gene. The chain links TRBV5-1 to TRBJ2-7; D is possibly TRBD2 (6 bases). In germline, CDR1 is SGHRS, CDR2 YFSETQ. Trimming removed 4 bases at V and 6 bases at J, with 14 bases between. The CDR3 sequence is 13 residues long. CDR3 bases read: TGCGCCAGCAGCCAGGATAGGGGAGGCGAG. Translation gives CASSQDRGGE. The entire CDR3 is CASSQDRGGEQYF. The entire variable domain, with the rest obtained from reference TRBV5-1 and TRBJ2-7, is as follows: KAGVTQTPRYLIKTRGQQVTLSCSPISGHRSVSWYQQTPGQGLQFLFEYFSETQRNKGNFPGRFSGRQFSNSRSEMNVSTLELGDSALYLCASSQDRGGEQYFGPGTRLTVT.

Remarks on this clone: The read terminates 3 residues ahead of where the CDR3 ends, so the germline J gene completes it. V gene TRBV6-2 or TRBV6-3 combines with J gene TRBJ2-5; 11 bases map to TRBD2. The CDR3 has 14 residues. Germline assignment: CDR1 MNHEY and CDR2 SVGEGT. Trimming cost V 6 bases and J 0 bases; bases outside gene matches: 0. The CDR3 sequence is CASRTSGNQETQYF. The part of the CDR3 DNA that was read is TGTGCCAGCAGGACTAGCGGGAACCAAGAGACC.

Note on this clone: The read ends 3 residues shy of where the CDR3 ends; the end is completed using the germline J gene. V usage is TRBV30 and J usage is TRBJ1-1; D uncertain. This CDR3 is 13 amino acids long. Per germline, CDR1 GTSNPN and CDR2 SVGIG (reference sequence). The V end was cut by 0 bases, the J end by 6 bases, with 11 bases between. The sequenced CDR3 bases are TGTGCCTGGAGTGTAGGATTAAGCGCTGAA. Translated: CAWSVGLSAE. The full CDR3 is CAWSVGLSAEAFF.

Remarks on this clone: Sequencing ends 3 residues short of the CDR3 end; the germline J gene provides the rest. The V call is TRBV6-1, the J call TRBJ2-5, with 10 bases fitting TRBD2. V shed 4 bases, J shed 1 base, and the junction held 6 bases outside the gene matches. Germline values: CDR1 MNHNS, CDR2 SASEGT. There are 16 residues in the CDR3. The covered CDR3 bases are TGTGCCAGCAGTGGAACGGCTAGCGGGAGCCAAGAGACC. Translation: CASSGTASGSQET. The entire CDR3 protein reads CASSGTASGSQETQYF.

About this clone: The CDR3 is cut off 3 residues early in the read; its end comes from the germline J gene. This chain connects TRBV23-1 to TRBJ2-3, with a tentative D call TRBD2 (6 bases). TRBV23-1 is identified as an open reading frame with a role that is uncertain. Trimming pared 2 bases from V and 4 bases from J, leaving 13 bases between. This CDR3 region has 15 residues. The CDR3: CASSQNGRGADTQYF. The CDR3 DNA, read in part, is TGCGCCAGCAGTCAAAACGGGAGAGGGGCAGATACG.

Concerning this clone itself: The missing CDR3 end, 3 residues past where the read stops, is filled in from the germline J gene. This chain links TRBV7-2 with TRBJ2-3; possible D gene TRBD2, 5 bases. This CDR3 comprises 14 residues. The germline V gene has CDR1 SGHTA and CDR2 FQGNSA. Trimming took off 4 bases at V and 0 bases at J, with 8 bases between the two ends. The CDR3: CASSSLASTDTQYF. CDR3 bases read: TGTGCCAGCAGCTCCTTAGCGAGCACAGATACG.

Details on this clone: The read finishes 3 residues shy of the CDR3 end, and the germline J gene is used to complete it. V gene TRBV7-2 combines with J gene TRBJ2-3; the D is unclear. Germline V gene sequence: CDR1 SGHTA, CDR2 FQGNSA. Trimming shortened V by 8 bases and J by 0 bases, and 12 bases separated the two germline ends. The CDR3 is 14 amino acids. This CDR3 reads CASGPGLSTDTQYF. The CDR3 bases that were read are TGTGCCAGCGGTCCGGGTCTTAGCACAGATACG.

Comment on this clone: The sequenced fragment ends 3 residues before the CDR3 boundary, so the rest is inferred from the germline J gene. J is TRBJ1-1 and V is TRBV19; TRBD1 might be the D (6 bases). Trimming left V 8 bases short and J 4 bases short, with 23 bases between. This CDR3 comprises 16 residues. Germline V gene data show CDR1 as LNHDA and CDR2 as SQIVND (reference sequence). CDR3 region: CASVNFRQGRITEAFF. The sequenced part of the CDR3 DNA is TGTGCCAGTGTCAACTTTCGGCAGGGGCGGATCACTGAA. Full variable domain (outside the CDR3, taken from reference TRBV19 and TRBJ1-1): DGGITQSPKYLFRKEGQNVTLSCEQNLNHDAMYWYRQDPGQGLRLIYYSQIVNDFQKGDIAEGYSVSREKKESFPLTVTSAQKNPTAFYLCASVNFRQGRITEAFFGQGTRLTVV.

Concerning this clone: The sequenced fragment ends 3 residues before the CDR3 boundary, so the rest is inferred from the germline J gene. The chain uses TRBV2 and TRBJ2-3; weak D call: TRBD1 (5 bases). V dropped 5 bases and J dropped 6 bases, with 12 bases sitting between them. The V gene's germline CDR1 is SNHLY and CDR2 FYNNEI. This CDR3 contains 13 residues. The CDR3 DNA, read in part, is TGTGCCAGCAGTCTGACAGAGGCTGATACG. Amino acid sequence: CASSLTEADT. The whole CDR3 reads CASSLTEADTQYF.

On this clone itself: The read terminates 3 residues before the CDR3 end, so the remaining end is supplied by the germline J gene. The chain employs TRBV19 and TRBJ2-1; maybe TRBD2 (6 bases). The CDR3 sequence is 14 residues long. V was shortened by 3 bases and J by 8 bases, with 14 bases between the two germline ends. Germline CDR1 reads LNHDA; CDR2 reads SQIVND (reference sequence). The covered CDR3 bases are TGTGCCAGTAGTATGGGCGGGATGGGGTATGAG. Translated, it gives CASSMGGMGYE. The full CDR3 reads CASSMGGMGYEQFF.

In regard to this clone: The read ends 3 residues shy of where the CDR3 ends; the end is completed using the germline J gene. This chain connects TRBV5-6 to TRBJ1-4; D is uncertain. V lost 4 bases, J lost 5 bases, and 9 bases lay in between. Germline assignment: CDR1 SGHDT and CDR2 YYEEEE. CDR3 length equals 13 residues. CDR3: CASSGPRNEKLFF. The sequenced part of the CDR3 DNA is TGTGCCAGCAGCGGCCCAAGGAATGAAAAA. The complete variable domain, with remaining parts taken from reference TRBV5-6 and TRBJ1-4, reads DAGVTQSPTHLIKTRGQQVTLRCSPKSGHDTVSWYQQALGQGPQFIFQYYEEEERQRGNFPDRFSGHQFPNYSSELNVNALLLGDSALYLCASSGPRNEKLFFGSGTQLSVL.

The CDR3 sequence: CASSQRTGYQPQHF. The DNA read from the CDR3 is TGCGCCAGCAGTCAACGGACAGGTTATCAGCCC. The chain recombines TRBV23-1 with TRBJ1-5; 7 bases are shared with TRBD1. The observed sequence ends 3 residues before the CDR3 terminus, with the missing tail filled in from the germline J gene. TRBV23-1 is filed as an ORF, its function uncertain. The CDR3 is 14 residues long. V lost 2 bases, J lost 5 bases, and 3 bases stayed unmatched.